This TCR beta chain originates from a study of blood T cell repertoires in COVID-19. Study-level information: PBMCs, B-cell-depleted T cells, or T cells were the source of the cDNA or gDNA that made up the material.

The CDR3 consists of 14 residues. The V gene lost 8 bases and the J gene lost 7 bases, with 17 bases spanning the gap. Germline CDR1 is MNHEY and CDR2 is SVGAGI. This table comes from immunoSEQ multiplex PCR, and its TCRdb copy is limited to in-frame clones, with some not included. The sample comprises 200,000 to 250,000 clones, about four fifths of which are singletons, and approximately 6.5% rests with the top ten. All enrollees were about 18 to 100 years old and from 20 to 25 US areas. This TCR derives from a middle-aged woman who had recovered from COVID-19. V and J are TRBV6-5 and TRBJ2-2; D is perhaps TRBD2 (5 bases). Sequencing used PBMCs or T cells enriched from blood (not recorded which). The CDR3 DNA follows: TGTGCCAGCTCCGGCCTCAAGGAGGTCGGGGAGCTGTTTTTT. It encodes CASSGLKEVGELFF.